The entry below describes one T cell receptor (beta chain). The data originate from a study of control samples from healthy donors and cancer patients. The method was immunoSEQ multiplex PCR; TCRdb's version includes in-frame clones alone and lacks a portion of them. Of fewer than 120,000 clones in the sample, roughly 90% are singletons; the top ten hold roughly 4%. Per germline, CDR1 SEHNR and CDR2 FQNEAQ (reference sequence). V shed 5 bases, J shed 0 bases, and the junction held 10 bases outside the gene matches. The CDR3 length is 16 residues. The source is a woman aged 55-70 years with lung cancer. The sample comprised PBMCs. The chain joins TRBV7-9 to TRBJ2-7; TRBD1 matches 7 bases. DNA for the CDR3: TGTGCCAGCAGCCAACTAGGACAGGCGCACTCCTACGAGCAGTACTTC. This translates into CASSQLGQAHSYEQYF.